The 21 T cell receptor beta chains given below trace back to one sample, sequenced in a study of cytomegalovirus exposure and HLA in healthy donors. PCR used 60 Vbeta primers and 13 Jbeta primers. Using immunoSEQ multiplex PCR, the repertoire was profiled, and TCRdb retains in-frame clones only, with some absent. The data contain 150,000 or so clones, over 70% of them singletons. The sequencing sample was made of PBMCs. The source is a middle-aged man in good health and CMV-seropositive.

The J gene is TRBJ2-1, the V gene TRBV30; maybe TRBD2 (5 bases). The CDR3 loop spans 13 amino acids. V was cut by 0 bases and J by 4 bases, with 7 bases left in between. CDR1 and CDR2 (germline): GTSNPN, SVGIG (reference sequence). The CDR3 bases are TGTGCCTGGAGTGTGGGAGCGTACAATGAGCAGTTCTTC. This translates into CAWSVGAYNEQFF.

CDR3 sequence reads: CASSTGGAGETQYF. The CDR3 DNA reads as TGTGCCAGCAGTACCGGGGGGGCTGGAGAGACCCAGTACTTC. The genes are TRBV7-3 and TRBJ2-5, with TRBD2 matching over 8 bases. This CDR3 region has 14 residues. Germline CDR1 reads SGHTA; CDR2 reads FQGTGA. V trimming: 6 bases; J trimming: 4 bases; junction bases outside the gene matches: 7.

The chain couples TRBV11-2 to TRBJ2-3; TRBD1 agrees at 7 bases. V lost 3 bases and J lost 0; bases outside the gene matches: 3. Germline CDR1 reads SGHAT; CDR2 reads FQNNGV. CDR3 length: 15 amino acids. The CDR3 here is CASSFRGRSTDTQYF. The DNA of the CDR3 is TGTGCCAGCAGCTTCAGGGGGAGAAGCACAGATACGCAGTATTTT.

The rearrangement links TRBV5-1 to TRBJ2-5; D is possibly TRBD2 (5 bases). The CDR3 has 17 residues. Germline CDR1 and CDR2: SGHRS and YFSETQ. The V end was cut by 4 bases, the J end by 1 base, with 20 bases between. CDR3 nucleotides: TGCGCCAGCAGCAAGGGAGTTATTCGTGGGGTCCAAGAGACCCAGTACTTC. It encodes CASSKGVIRGVQETQYF.

The CDR3, as DNA: TGTGCCAGCTCCCGGGAGTTATCCTACAATGAGCAGTTCTTC. The encoded protein is CASSRELSYNEQFF. The chain links TRBV7-9 to TRBJ2-1; D perhaps matches TRBD2 (6 bases). In germline, CDR1 is SEHNR, CDR2 FQNEAQ (reference sequence). V was pared by 8 bases and J by 1 base, with 12 bases between. This CDR3 is 14 amino acids long.

There are a few counts of this clone. The chain combines TRBV4-1 with TRBJ2-7, with D possibly being TRBD1 (6 bases). CDR1 and CDR2 (germline): MGHRA, YSYEKL. V gave up 0 bases and J gave up 7 bases, with 16 bases separating them. This CDR3 has 15 residues. The CDR3, as DNA: TGCGCCAGCAGCCAAGATAGAAATGGGGGCTCTGAGCAGTACTTC. This codes for CASSQDRNGGSEQYF.

The CDR3 sequence is CASSLHADQPQHF. The CDR3 DNA is TGTGCCAGCAGCTTACACGCGGATCAGCCCCAGCATTTT. The chain couples TRBV7-9 to TRBJ1-5; the D is unclear. V lost 2 bases, J lost 5 bases, and 7 bases lay in between. Germline CDR1 SEHNR, CDR2 FQNEAQ (reference sequence). The CDR3 has 13 residues.

This chain connects TRBV5-1 to TRBJ2-7, with D perhaps matching TRBD1 (6 bases). CDR1 is SGHRS, CDR2 YFSETQ, per germline. The ends were cut back, 3 bases at V and 1 base at J, with 14 bases in the middle. This CDR3 spans 15 amino acids. The CDR3 coding sequence is TGCGCCAGCAGCTCTTTCGACAGGCTATCCTACGAGCAGTACTTC. This sequence encodes CASSSFDRLSYEQYF.

J is TRBJ1-2 and V is TRBV7-2; a possible D gene is TRBD1 (6 bases). V was trimmed by 3 bases and J by 8 bases, leaving 16 bases between them. This CDR3 is 14 amino acids long. The germline V gene has CDR1 SGHTA and CDR2 FQGNSA. The CDR3 loop is CASSFGTAGEGYTF. The CDR3 nucleotides are TGTGCCAGCAGCTTTGGGACCGCAGGGGAAGGCTACACCTTC.

The J gene is TRBJ2-7, the V gene TRBV4-3, with 9 bases aligning to TRBD1. Trimming at V came to 1 base and at J to 5 bases, leaving 6 bases not matched to a gene. The V gene's germline CDR1 is LGHNA and CDR2 YSLEER. The CDR3 is made up of 15 amino acids. The DNA for the CDR3 is TGCGCCAGCAGCCAAGTGGGACAGGGAGGCAACGAGCAGTACTTC. Translating it yields CASSQVGQGGNEQYF.

As DNA, the CDR3 is TGTGCCAGCAGCGTGCATTCAGGGAATCCGTCCTATAATTCACCCCTCCACTTT. This codes for CASSVHSGNPSYNSPLHF. The V gene is TRBV9, the J gene TRBJ1-6, with a tentative D call TRBD1 (5 bases). CDR1 SGDLS and CDR2 YYNGEE come from the germline V gene. Trimming removed 2 bases from V and 1 base from J, with 16 bases in between. The length of the CDR3 is 18 residues.

The chain is built from TRBV6-5 and TRBJ2-2, with a tentative D call TRBD1 (5 bases). The CDR3 loop spans 15 amino acids. Germline CDR1 is MNHEY and CDR2 is SVGAGI. V was trimmed by 7 bases and J by 1 base, leaving 13 bases between them. The CDR3 region is CASKGRGQNTGELFF. CDR3 DNA sequence: TGTGCCAGCAAAGGGCGAGGACAGAACACCGGGGAGCTGTTTTTT.

V usage is TRBV18 and J usage is TRBJ2-3, with 10 positions matching TRBD1. Per germline, CDR1 KGHSH and CDR2 LQKENI. The CDR3 spans 14 residues. The ends lost 2 bases at V and 8 bases at J; junction bases unmatched: 4. CDR3 sequence reads: CASSPGTGDVTQYF. In nucleotides, the CDR3 is TGTGCCAGCTCACCAGGGACAGGGGATGTTACGCAGTATTTT.

This rearrangement joins TRBV9 to TRBJ2-2; a weak D match, TRBD2 (7 bases). Looked up from germline, CDR1 is SGDLS and CDR2 is YYNGEE. Trimming took off 0 bases at V and 6 bases at J, with 12 bases between the two ends. The CDR3 contains 15 residues. The CDR3 DNA reads TGTGCCAGCAGCGTAGGGGGGAGGGGGGCCGGGGAGCTGTTTTTT. It codes for CASSVGGRGAGELFF. Drawing the rest from reference TRBV9 and TRBJ2-2, the complete variable domain is DSGVTQTPKHLITATGQRVTLRCSPRSGDLSVYWYQQSLDQGLQFLIQYYNGEERAKGNILERFSAQQFPDLHSELNLSSLELGDSALYFCASSVGGRGAGELFFGEGSRLTVL.

The chain joins TRBV11-2 to TRBJ2-3, with 8 bases aligning to TRBD2. CDR1 and CDR2 from the germline V gene are SGHAT and FQNNGV. The CDR3 is 15 amino acids. Unmatched junction bases numbered 9, after V lost 5 bases and J lost 5 bases. The CDR3 here is CASSPQRAGGDTQYF. The CDR3 region has the DNA TGTGCCAGCAGCCCCCAGCGGGCGGGGGGAGATACGCAGTATTTT.

This chain links TRBV28 with TRBJ2-7; 11 positions match TRBD1. The CDR3 runs 16 residues. Per the germline V gene, CDR1 is MDHEN and CDR2 is SYDVKM. V was pared by 6 bases and J by 2 bases, with 9 bases of the junction left unmatched. The CDR3 region is CASSIPGQGVPYEQYF. CDR3 in DNA: TGTGCCAGCAGCATTCCGGGACAGGGGGTACCCTACGAGCAGTACTTC. The complete variable domain, with remaining parts taken from reference TRBV28 and TRBJ2-7, reads DVKVTQSSRYLVKRTGEKVFLECVQDMDHENMFWYRQDPGLGLRLIYFSYDVKMKEKGDIPEGYSVSREKKERFSLILESASTNQTSMYLCASSIPGQGVPYEQYFGPGTRLTVT.

The J gene is TRBJ2-3, the V gene TRBV6-1; 8 bases fit TRBD1. V shed 5 bases and J 3 bases; nucleotides not matched to a gene: 7. Per the germline V gene, CDR1 is MNHNS and CDR2 is SASEGT. The CDR3 consists of 15 residues. The CDR3 coding sequence is TGTGCCAGCAGTACTCAGGGGGCAAGGACAGATACGCAGTATTTT. Amino acids: CASSTQGARTDTQYF.

The V and J genes are TRBV5-6 and TRBJ1-2, with 7 bases lining up with TRBD1. CDR1 SGHDT and CDR2 YYEEEE come from the germline V gene. This CDR3 comprises 14 residues. V shed 6 bases and J 3 bases; nucleotides not matched to a gene: 8. CDR3: CASTPFRGYYGYTF. For the CDR3, the DNA is TGTGCCAGCACTCCATTCAGGGGGTACTATGGCTACACCTTC. Filled out from reference TRBV5-6 and TRBJ1-2, the complete variable domain reads DAGVTQSPTHLIKTRGQQVTLRCSPKSGHDTVSWYQQALGQGPQFIFQYYEEEERQRGNFPDRFSGHQFPNYSSELNVNALLLGDSALYLCASTPFRGYYGYTFGSGTRLTVV.

The chain joins TRBV4-2 to TRBJ2-7; 14 nucleotides line up with TRBD2. The CDR3 spans 17 residues. Germline trimming cut 1 base from V and 4 bases from J; bases unmatched to any gene: 6. Germline V CDR1 and CDR2: LGHNA, YNFKEQ. The CDR3 loop is CASSQAGTSGSSYEQYF. The CDR3 DNA follows: TGTGCCAGCAGCCAAGCAGGGACTAGCGGGAGTTCGTACGAGCAGTACTTC.

The chain recombines TRBV4-1 with TRBJ2-7; 7 positions agree with TRBD2. Trimming cost V 0 bases and J 3 bases; bases outside gene matches: 14. The germline V gene encodes CDR1 MGHRA and CDR2 YSYEKL. CDR3 length: 18 amino acids. The CDR3 region is CASSQDTVDVAGVYEQYF. The CDR3 DNA sequence: TGCGCCAGCAGCCAAGATACAGTTGACGTGGCGGGGGTCTACGAGCAGTACTTC.

This rearrangement joins TRBV11-2 to TRBJ1-4; 10 bases fit TRBD1. In germline, CDR1 is SGHAT, CDR2 FQNNGV. The CDR3 totals 14 residues. V gave up 3 bases and J gave up 7 bases; unmatched junction bases: 2. CDR3 DNA sequence: TGTGCCAGCAGCTTGGGACAGGGGAGTGAAAAACTGTTTTTT. It codes for CASSLGQGSEKLFF.